This TCR beta chain was sequenced for a study of shared clonotypes between healthy human individuals. Original processing methods: Junction-only immunoSEQ sequences carried no quality scores, so filtering differed. Using immunoSEQ multiplex PCR, the repertoire was profiled, and TCRdb retains in-frame clones only, with some absent. V, J and clone size are those of that table, while D and trimming were read from the DNA. This table holds about 1.1 million clones, around 82% found once. The V gene end was trimmed by 4 bases and the J gene end by 1 base; junction bases not matched to a gene: 4. CDR1 is GTSNPN, CDR2 SVGIG, per germline (reference sequence). This CDR3 spans 14 amino acids.

The material sequenced was memory CD4+ T cells from PBMCs. Subset given: CD45RA-negative fraction. The TCR comes from a man aged 18 to 35 in good health. Some clones in this sample may be carry-over from other donors' samples. The chain uses TRBV30 and TRBJ1-3, with 7 bases lining up with TRBD1. CDR3 residues: CAWKNRGSGNTIYF. The CDR3 DNA reads TGTGCCTGGAAAAACAGGGGTTCTGGAAACACCATATATTTT.